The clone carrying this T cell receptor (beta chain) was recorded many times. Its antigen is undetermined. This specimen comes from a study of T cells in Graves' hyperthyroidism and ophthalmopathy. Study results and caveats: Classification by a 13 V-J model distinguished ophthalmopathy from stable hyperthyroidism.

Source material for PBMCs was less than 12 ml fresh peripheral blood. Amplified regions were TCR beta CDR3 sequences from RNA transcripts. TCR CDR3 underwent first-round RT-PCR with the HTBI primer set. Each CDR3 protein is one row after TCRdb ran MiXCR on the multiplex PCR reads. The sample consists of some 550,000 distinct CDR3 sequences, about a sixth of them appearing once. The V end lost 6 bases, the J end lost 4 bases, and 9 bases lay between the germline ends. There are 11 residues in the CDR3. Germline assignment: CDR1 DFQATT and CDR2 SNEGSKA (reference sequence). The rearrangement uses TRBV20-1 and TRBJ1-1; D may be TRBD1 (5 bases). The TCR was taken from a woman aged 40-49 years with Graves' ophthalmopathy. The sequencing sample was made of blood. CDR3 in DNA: TGCAGTGCGGAGGACATCACTGAAGCTTTCTTT. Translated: CSAEDITEAFF.